This entry concerns a single T cell receptor (beta chain). This clone's antigen is unknown. No quality values exist for individual bases; no much larger clone is one base distant. This entry is derived from a study of T cells of healthy individuals listed by TCRdb under 2018. Library method: 5' RACE. Data came from an Illumina MiSeq. TCRdb reran the public reads through fastp at Q25 and MiXCR, keeping productive beta chains. Rows with one shared CDR3 protein collapse into an entry with the most common genes and DNA. In this sample the table shows more than 85,000 distinct CDR3 sequences, 17% of which occur a single time. Of the sample, around 6.4% is held by the ten largest clones. V gives up 1 base and J gives up 0 bases, and the segment between their germline ends measures 10 bases. The CDR3 starts with the cysteine, ends with the phenylalanine, and has 16 residues. This entry keeps only the CDR3 DNA: 48 bases, framed from base 1. CDR1 SGHTA and CDR2 FQGTGA were looked up in the germline V gene.

This chain is built from TRBV7-3 and TRBJ2-1; the D gene is possibly TRBD2, with 6 bases matching. This clonotype was obtained from a human donor in good health. The CDR3 corresponds to CASSLMGGNSYNEQFF. In nucleotide form, the sequence is TGTGCCAGCAGCTTAATGGGCGGGAACTCCTACAATGAGCAGTTCTTC.